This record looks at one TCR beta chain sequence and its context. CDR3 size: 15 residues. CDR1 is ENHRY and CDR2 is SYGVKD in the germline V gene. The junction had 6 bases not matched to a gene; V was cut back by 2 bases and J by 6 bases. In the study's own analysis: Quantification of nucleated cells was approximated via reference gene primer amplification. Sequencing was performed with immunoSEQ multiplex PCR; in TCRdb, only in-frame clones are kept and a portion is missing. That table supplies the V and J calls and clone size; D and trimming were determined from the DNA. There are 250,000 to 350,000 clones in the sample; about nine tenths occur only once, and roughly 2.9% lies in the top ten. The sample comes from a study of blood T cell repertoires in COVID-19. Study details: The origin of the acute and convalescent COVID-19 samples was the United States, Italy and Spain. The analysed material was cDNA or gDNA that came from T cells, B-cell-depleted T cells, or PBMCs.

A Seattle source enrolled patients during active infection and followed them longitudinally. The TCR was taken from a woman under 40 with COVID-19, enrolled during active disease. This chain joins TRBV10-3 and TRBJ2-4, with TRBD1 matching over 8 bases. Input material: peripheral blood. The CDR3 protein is CAISEGRGPGNIQYF. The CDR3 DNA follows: TGTGCCATCAGTGAGGGCAGGGGGCCTGGAAACATTCAGTACTTC.